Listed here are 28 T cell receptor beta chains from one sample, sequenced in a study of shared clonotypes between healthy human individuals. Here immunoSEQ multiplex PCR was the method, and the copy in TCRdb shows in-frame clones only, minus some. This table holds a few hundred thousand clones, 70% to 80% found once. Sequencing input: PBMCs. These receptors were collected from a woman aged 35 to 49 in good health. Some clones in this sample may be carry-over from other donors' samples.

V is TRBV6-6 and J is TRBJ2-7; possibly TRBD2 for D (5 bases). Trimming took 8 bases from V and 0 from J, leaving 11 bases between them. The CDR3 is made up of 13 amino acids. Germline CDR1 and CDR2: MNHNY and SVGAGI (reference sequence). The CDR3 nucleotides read TGTGCCAGCTCACGGACTGACTCCTACGAGCAGTACTTC. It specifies CASSRTDSYEQYF.

CDR3 coding DNA: TGTGCCAGCAGCTTGGGCCCAGACTCTCACACTGAAGCTTTCTTT. Residues: CASSLGPDSHTEAFF. The chain recombines TRBV7-9 with TRBJ1-1; unclear D gene. V was pared by 3 bases and J by 3 bases, with 14 bases between. The CDR3 has 15 residues. The germline CDR1 and CDR2 sequences are SEHNR and FQNEAQ (reference sequence).

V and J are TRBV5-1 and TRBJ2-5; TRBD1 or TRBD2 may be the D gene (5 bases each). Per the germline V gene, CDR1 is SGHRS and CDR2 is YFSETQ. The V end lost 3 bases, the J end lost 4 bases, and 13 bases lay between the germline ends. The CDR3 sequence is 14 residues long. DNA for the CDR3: TGCGCCAGCAGCTCATCAGGGAGTGGAGAGACCCAGTACTTC. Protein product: CASSSSGSGETQYF.

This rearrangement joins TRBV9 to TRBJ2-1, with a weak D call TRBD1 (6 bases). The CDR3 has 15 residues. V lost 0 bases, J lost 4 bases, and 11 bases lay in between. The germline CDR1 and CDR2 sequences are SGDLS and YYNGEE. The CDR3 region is CASSVGTETYNEQFF. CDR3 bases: TGTGCCAGCAGCGTAGGGACAGAAACTTACAATGAGCAGTTCTTC.

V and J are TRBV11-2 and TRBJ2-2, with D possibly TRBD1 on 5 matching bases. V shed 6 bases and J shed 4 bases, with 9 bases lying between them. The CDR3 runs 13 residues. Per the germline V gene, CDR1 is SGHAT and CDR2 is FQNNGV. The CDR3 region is CASRTVGTGELFF. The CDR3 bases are TGTGCCAGCAGGACAGTAGGCACCGGGGAGCTGTTTTTT.

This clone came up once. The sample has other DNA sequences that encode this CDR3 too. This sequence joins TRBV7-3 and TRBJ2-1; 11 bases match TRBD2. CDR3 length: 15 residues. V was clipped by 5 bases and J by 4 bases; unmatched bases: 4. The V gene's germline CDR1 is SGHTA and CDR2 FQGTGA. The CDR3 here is CASSRGLAVYNEQFF. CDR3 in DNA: TGTGCCAGCAGCCGGGGACTAGCGGTTTACAATGAGCAGTTCTTC. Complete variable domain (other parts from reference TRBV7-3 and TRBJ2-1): GAGVSQTPSNKVTEKGKYVELRCDPISGHTALYWYRQSLGQGPEFLIYFQGTGAADDSGLPNDRFFAVRPEGSVSTLKIQRTERGDSAVYLCASSRGLAVYNEQFFGPGTRLTVL.

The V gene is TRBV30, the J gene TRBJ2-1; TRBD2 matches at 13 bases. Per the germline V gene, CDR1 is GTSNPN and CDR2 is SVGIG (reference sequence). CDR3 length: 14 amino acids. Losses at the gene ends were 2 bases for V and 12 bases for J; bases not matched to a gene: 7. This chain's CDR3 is CAWSPGLAGVWQFF. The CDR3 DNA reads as TGTGCCTGGAGTCCAGGACTAGCGGGAGTGTGGCAGTTCTTC.

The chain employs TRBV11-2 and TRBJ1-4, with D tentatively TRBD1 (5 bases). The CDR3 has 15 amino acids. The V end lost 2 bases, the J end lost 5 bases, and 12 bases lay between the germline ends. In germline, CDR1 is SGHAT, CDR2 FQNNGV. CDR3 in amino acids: CASSLLGVENEKLFF. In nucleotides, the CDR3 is TGTGCCAGCAGCTTATTAGGGGTAGAAAATGAAAAACTGTTTTTT.

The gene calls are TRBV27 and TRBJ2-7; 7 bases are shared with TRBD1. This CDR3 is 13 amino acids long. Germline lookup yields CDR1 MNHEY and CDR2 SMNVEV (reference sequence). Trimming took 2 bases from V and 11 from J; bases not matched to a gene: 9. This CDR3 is CASSLGPADRKYF. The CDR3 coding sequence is TGTGCCAGCAGTTTAGGACCTGCGGACAGGAAGTACTTC.

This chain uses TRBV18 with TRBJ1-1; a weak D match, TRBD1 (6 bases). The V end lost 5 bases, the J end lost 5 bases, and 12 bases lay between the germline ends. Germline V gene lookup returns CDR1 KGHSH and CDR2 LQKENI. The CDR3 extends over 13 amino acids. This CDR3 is CASSDRDTTEAFF. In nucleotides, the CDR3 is TGTGCCAGCTCAGACCGGGACACTACTGAAGCTTTCTTT.

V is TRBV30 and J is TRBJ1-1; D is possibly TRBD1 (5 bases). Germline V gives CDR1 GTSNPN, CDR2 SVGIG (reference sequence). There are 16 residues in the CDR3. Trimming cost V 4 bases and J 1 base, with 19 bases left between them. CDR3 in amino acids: CAWTLPGEGRNTEAFF. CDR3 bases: TGTGCCTGGACCCTCCCGGGGGAGGGCAGGAACACTGAAGCTTTCTTT.

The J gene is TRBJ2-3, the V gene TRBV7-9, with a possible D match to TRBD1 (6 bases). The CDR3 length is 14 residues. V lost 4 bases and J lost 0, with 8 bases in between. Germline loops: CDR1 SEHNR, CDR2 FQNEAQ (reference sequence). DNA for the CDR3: TGTGCCAGCAGCTCACAGGGTAGCACAGATACGCAGTATTTT. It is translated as CASSSQGSTDTQYF.

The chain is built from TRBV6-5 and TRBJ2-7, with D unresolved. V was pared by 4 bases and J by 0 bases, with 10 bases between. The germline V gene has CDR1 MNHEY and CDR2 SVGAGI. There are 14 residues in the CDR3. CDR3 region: CASSSFRTSYEQYF. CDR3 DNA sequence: TGTGCCAGCAGTTCGTTCAGGACCTCCTACGAGCAGTACTTC.

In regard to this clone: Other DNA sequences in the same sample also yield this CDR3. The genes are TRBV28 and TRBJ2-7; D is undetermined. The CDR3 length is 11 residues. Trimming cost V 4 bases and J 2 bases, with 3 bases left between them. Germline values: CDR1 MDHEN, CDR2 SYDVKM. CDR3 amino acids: CASSSTYEQYF. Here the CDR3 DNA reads TGTGCCAGCAGTTCCACCTACGAGCAGTACTTC.

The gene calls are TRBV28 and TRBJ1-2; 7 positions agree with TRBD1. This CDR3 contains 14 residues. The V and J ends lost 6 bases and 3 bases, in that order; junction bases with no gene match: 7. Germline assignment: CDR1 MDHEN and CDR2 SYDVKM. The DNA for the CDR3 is TGTGCCAGCAGGACCCCGGGACAGTACTATGGCTACACCTTC. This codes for CASRTPGQYYGYTF.

The CDR3 DNA follows: TGTGCCAGTAGTATCGGTCGGACAGCGGGAGGTGAGCAGTTCTTC. Translating it yields CASSIGRTAGGEQFF. The V and J genes are TRBV19 and TRBJ2-1; 9 nucleotides line up with TRBD2. This CDR3 is built from 15 residues. Germline CDR1 and CDR2: LNHDA and SQIVND (reference sequence). V shed 3 bases, J shed 9 bases, and the junction held 9 bases outside the gene matches.

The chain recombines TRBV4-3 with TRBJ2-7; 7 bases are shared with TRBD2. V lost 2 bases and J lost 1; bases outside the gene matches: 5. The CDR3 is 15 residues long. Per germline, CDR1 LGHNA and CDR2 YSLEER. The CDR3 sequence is CASSQQAGWSYEQYF. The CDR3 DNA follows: TGCGCCAGCAGCCAACAAGCGGGATGGTCCTACGAGCAGTACTTC.

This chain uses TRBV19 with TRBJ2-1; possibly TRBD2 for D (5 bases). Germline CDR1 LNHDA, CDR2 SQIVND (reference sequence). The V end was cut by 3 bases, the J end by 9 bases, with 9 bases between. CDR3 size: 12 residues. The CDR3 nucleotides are TGTGCCAGTAGTATTGCGGGCGGTGAGCAGTTCTTC. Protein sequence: CASSIAGGEQFF.

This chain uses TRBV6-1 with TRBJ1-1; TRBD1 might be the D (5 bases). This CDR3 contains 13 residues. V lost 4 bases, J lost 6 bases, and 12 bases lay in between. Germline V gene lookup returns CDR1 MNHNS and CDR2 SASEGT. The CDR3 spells CASSVEGIAEAFF. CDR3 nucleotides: TGTGCCAGCAGTGTTGAGGGGATCGCTGAAGCTTTCTTT.

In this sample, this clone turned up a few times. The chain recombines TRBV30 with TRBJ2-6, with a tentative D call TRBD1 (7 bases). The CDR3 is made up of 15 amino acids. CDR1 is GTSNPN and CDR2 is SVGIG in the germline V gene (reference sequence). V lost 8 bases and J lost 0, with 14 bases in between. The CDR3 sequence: CARGTDLSGANVLTF. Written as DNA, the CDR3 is TGTGCCCGGGGGACAGACCTCTCTGGGGCCAACGTCCTGACTTTC.

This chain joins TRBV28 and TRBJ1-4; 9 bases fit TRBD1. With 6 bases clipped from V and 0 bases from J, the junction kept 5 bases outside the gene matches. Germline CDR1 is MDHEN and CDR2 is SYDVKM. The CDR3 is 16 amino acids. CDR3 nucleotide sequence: TGTGCCAGCAGATTGACAGGGGGAGCAACTAATGAAAAACTGTTTTTT. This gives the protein CASRLTGGATNEKLFF.

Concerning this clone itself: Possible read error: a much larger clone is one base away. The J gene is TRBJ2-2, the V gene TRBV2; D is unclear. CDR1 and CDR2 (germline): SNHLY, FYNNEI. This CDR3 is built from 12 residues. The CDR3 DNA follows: TGTGCCAGCACAGAGAACGCCGGGGAGCTGTTTTTT. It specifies CASTENAGELFF.

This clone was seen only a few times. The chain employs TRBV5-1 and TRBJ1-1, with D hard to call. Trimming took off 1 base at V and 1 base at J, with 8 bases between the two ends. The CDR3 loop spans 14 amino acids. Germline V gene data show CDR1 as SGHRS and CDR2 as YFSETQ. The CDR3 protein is CASSLSGTNTEAFF. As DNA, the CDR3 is TGCGCCAGCAGCTTGTCGGGCACGAACACTGAAGCTTTCTTT.

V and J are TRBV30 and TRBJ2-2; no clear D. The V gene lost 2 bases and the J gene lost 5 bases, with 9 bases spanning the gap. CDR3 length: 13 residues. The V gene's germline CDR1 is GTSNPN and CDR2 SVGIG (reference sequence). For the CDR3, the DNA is TGTGCCTGGAGTAGGTCGACTACCGGGGAGCTGTTTTTT. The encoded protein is CAWSRSTTGELFF.

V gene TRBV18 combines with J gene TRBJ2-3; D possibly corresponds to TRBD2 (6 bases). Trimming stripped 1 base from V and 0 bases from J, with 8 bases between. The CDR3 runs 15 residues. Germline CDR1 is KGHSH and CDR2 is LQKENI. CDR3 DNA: TGTGCCAGCTCACCACGCGGGGTGAGCACAGATACGCAGTATTTT. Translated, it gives CASSPRGVSTDTQYF.

The CDR3 spells CASSFSTTNYGYTF. The CDR3 DNA follows: TGTGCCAGCAGCTTTTCCACTACTAACTATGGCTACACCTTC. The rearrangement uses TRBV7-2 and TRBJ1-2; D is uncertain. The CDR3 contains 14 residues. Germline assignment: CDR1 SGHTA and CDR2 FQGNSA. The V and J ends lost 3 bases and 0 bases respectively, with 8 bases between them.

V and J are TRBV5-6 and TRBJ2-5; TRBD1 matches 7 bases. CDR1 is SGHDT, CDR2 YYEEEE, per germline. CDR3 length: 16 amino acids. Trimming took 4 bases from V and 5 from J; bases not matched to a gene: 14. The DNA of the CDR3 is TGTGCCAGCAGCCCGGGCCTTGGGACAGTACAGGAGACCCAGTACTTC. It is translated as CASSPGLGTVQETQYF.

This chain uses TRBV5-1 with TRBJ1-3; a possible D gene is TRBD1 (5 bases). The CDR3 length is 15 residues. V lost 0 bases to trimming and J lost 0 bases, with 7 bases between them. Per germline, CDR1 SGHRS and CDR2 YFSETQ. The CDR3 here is CASSLATGSGNTIYF. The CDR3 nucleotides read TGCGCCAGCAGCTTGGCCACAGGCTCTGGAAACACCATATATTTT.